This TCR beta chain was retrieved from a study of monozygotic twins with inflammatory bowel disease. The CDR3 extends over 14 amino acids. CDR1 is DFQATT, CDR2 SNEGSKA, per germline (reference sequence). The blood volume drawn from each donor was around 2.6 ml. With no T cell sorting beforehand, total RNA was isolated from whole blood. One entry per CDR3 protein, without DNA, is what TCRdb gives after re-calling the 5' RACE reads. The sample table sets out around 380,000 distinct CDR3 sequences. The TCR comes from a human donor with ulcerative colitis or Crohn's disease, or a healthy co-twin of an affected twin (not recorded which). The chain recombines TRBV20-1 with TRBJ2-1; TCRdb designates TRBD1, a call that cannot be tested without DNA. The sequenced material came from blood. Here the CDR3 reads CSGKGNAPYNEQFF.